This is a list of T cell receptor beta chains from one sample in a study of blood T cell repertoires in COVID-19. TCRdb's table, derived via immunoSEQ multiplex PCR, lists solely in-frame clones and lacks some. The sample yields around 200,000 clones, 80% to 90% seen once. Sequencing was carried out using peripheral blood. The receptors shown here come from a man aged 25-45 years with active or convalescent COVID-19. The CDR3 runs from the conserved cysteine through the conserved F or W. The order of the fields is CDR3 protein, CDR3 DNA, clone size, V gene, J gene, CDR3 length, D gene. The D gene is left open where the match is weak. Not all rows give a size; the values are once, few, many and, for expanded clones, a class.

cdr3_aa: CAWSVRGSYPYEQYF
cdr3_nt: TGTGCCTGGAGTGTCAGAGGGAGCTACCCCTACGAGCAGTACTTC
clone_size: .
v_call: TRBV30
j_call: TRBJ2-7
cdr3_length: 15
d_call: .

cdr3_aa: CASSLSGTSSDEQFF
cdr3_nt: TGTGCCAGCAGCTTGTCCGGGACTAGCTCCGATGAGCAGTTCTTC
clone_size: .
v_call: TRBV5-4
j_call: TRBJ2-1
cdr3_length: 15
d_call: TRBD2

cdr3_aa: CATTLGRWGYTF
cdr3_nt: TGTGCCACGACGCTGGGCCGGTGGGGCTACACCTTC
clone_size: .
v_call: TRBV3-1/TRBV3-2
j_call: TRBJ1-2
cdr3_length: 12
d_call: .

cdr3_aa: CASSSLAGTPSRAFF
cdr3_nt: TGTGCCAGCAGTTCCTTAGCCGGGACACCATCGAGGGCTTTCTTT
clone_size: .
v_call: TRBV6-1
j_call: TRBJ1-1
cdr3_length: 15
d_call: .

cdr3_aa: CASSDSYGQGTGELFF
cdr3_nt: TGTGCCAGCAGTGACAGTTACGGACAGGGGACCGGGGAGCTGTTTTTT
clone_size: few
v_call: TRBV6-4
j_call: TRBJ2-2
cdr3_length: 16
d_call: TRBD1

cdr3_aa: CASSQGGSADTQYF
cdr3_nt: TGTGCCAGCAGCCAAGGGGGCAGTGCAGATACGCAGTATTTT
clone_size: few
v_call: TRBV14
j_call: TRBJ2-3
cdr3_length: 14
d_call: .

cdr3_aa: CATSRDSGTDLWEQYF
cdr3_nt: TGTGCCACCAGCAGAGATAGCGGGACGGACCTATGGGAGCAGTACTTC
clone_size: .
v_call: TRBV15
j_call: TRBJ2-7
cdr3_length: 16
d_call: TRBD2

cdr3_aa: CASSPTSVATQYF
cdr3_nt: TGTGCCAGCAGCCCCACTAGCGTCGCTACGCAGTATTTT
clone_size: .
v_call: TRBV5-5
j_call: TRBJ2-3
cdr3_length: 13
d_call: TRBD2

cdr3_aa: CASCQVSTDTQYF
cdr3_nt: TGTGCCAGTTGCCAGGTCTCCACAGATACGCAGTATTTT
clone_size: .
v_call: TRBV19
j_call: TRBJ2-3
cdr3_length: 13
d_call: .

cdr3_aa: CASSLGQLYGYTF
cdr3_nt: TGTGCCAGCAGTTTAGGGCAGCTCTATGGCTACACCTTC
clone_size: .
v_call: TRBV27
j_call: TRBJ1-2
cdr3_length: 13
d_call: .

cdr3_aa: CASSGSYSNQPQHF
cdr3_nt: TGTGCCAGCAGTGGGAGCTATAGCAATCAGCCCCAGCATTTT
clone_size: once
v_call: TRBV6-2/TRBV6-3
j_call: TRBJ1-5
cdr3_length: 14
d_call: .

cdr3_aa: CASRSSGLAASYNEQFF
cdr3_nt: TGTGCCAGCAGATCTTCGGGACTAGCGGCCTCCTACAATGAGCAGTTCTTC
clone_size: .
v_call: TRBV5-4
j_call: TRBJ2-1
cdr3_length: 17
d_call: TRBD2

cdr3_aa: CASSQVGTGGSPYEQYF
cdr3_nt: TGCGCCAGCAGCCAAGTGGGGACGGGAGGCAGTCCCTACGAGCAGTACTTC
clone_size: .
v_call: TRBV4-1
j_call: TRBJ2-7
cdr3_length: 17
d_call: TRBD2

cdr3_aa: CASSPGHSYSNQPQHF
cdr3_nt: TGTGCCAGCAGCCCAGGACACAGTTATAGCAATCAGCCCCAGCATTTT
clone_size: once
v_call: TRBV7-2
j_call: TRBJ1-5
cdr3_length: 16
d_call: .

cdr3_aa: CASSLWGVNSNQPQHF
cdr3_nt: TGTGCCAGCAGTCTATGGGGGGTGAATAGCAATCAGCCCCAGCATTTT
clone_size: .
v_call: TRBV2
j_call: TRBJ1-5
cdr3_length: 16
d_call: .

cdr3_aa: CAISVGLAGRTDTQYF
cdr3_nt: TGTGCCATCAGTGTCGGACTAGCGGGACGCACAGATACGCAGTATTTT
clone_size: .
v_call: TRBV10-3
j_call: TRBJ2-3
cdr3_length: 16
d_call: TRBD2

cdr3_aa: CASSYKRGGYNEQFF
cdr3_nt: TGTGCCAGCAGTTATAAGCGGGGGGGTTACAATGAGCAGTTCTTC
clone_size: .
v_call: TRBV5-8
j_call: TRBJ2-1
cdr3_length: 15
d_call: TRBD2

cdr3_aa: CASSKGGGQQETQYF
cdr3_nt: TGTGCCAGCAGTAAGGGCGGGGGCCAGCAAGAGACCCAGTACTTC
clone_size: .
v_call: TRBV6-5
j_call: TRBJ2-5
cdr3_length: 15
d_call: .

cdr3_aa: CASSPGTSGRTYEQYF
cdr3_nt: TGTGCCAGCAGCCCAGGGACTAGCGGGAGGACCTACGAGCAGTACTTC
clone_size: .
v_call: TRBV7-2
j_call: TRBJ2-7
cdr3_length: 16
d_call: TRBD2

cdr3_aa: CASSLEGTSGIYEQYF
cdr3_nt: TGTGCCAGCAGCTTGGAAGGGACTAGCGGGATATACGAGCAGTACTTC
clone_size: .
v_call: TRBV5-4
j_call: TRBJ2-7
cdr3_length: 16
d_call: TRBD2

cdr3_aa: CVMTGEGKTYGYTF
cdr3_nt: TGTGTTATGACAGGGGAGGGGAAAACCTATGGCTACACCTTC
clone_size: .
v_call: TRBV28
j_call: TRBJ1-2
cdr3_length: 14
d_call: TRBD1

cdr3_aa: CASDASGQYGYTF
cdr3_nt: TGTGCCAGCGATGCCTCAGGACAGTATGGCTACACCTTC
clone_size: .
v_call: TRBV7-9
j_call: TRBJ1-2
cdr3_length: 13
d_call: .

cdr3_aa: CASSPLTSGGASVKNEQFF
cdr3_nt: TGTGCCAGCTCACCCCTGACTAGCGGGGGGGCCTCAGTCAAAAATGAGCAGTTCTTC
clone_size: .
v_call: TRBV18
j_call: TRBJ2-1
cdr3_length: 19
d_call: TRBD2

cdr3_aa: CSASREISTDTQYF
cdr3_nt: TGCAGTGCTAGTCGGGAGATTAGCACAGATACGCAGTATTTT
clone_size: .
v_call: TRBV20-1
j_call: TRBJ2-3
cdr3_length: 14
d_call: .

cdr3_aa: CASSQGLHSNTEAFF
cdr3_nt: TGCGCCAGCAGCCAAGGCTTGCACTCGAACACTGAAGCTTTCTTT
clone_size: .
v_call: TRBV4-3
j_call: TRBJ1-1
cdr3_length: 15
d_call: .

cdr3_aa: CASSLQGVNTEAFF
cdr3_nt: TGTGCCAGCAGTCTGCAGGGGGTGAACACTGAAGCTTTCTTT
clone_size: .
v_call: TRBV2
j_call: TRBJ1-1
cdr3_length: 14
d_call: TRBD1

cdr3_aa: CASSPPRSNQPQHF
cdr3_nt: TGTGCCAGCTCACCCCCGCGCTCCAATCAGCCCCAGCATTTT
clone_size: .
v_call: TRBV18
j_call: TRBJ1-5
cdr3_length: 14
d_call: .